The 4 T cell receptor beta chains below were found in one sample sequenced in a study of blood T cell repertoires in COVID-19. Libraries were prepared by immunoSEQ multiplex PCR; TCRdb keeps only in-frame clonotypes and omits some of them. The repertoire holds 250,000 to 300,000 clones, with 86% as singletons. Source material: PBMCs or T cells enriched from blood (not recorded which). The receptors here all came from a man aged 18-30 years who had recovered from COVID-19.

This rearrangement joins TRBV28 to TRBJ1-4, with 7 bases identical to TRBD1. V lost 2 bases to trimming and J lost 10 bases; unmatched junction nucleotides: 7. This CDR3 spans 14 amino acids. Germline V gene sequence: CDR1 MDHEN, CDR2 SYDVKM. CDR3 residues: CASSLGQAEGKLFF. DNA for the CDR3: TGTGCCAGCAGTTTAGGACAGGCGGAAGGAAAACTGTTTTTT.

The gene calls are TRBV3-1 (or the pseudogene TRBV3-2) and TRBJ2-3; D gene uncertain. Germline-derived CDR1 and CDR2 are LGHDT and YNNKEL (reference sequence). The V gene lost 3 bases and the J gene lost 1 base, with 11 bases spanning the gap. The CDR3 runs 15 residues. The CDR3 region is CASSQSTSGTDTQYF. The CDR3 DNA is TGTGCCAGCAGCCAGAGTACGAGCGGCACAGATACGCAGTATTTT.

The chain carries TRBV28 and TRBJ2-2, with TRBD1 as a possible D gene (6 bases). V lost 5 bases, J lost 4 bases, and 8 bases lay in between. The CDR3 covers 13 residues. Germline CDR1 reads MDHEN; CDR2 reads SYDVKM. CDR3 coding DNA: TGTGCCAGCAGTAACAGGGCCACCGGGGAGCTGTTTTTT. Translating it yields CASSNRATGELFF.

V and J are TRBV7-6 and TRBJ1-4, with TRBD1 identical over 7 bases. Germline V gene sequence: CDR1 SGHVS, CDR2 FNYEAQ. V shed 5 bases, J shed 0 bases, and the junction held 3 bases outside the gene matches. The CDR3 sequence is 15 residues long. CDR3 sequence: CASSNRGATNEKLFF. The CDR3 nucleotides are TGTGCCAGCAGCAACAGGGGTGCAACTAATGAAAAACTGTTTTTT. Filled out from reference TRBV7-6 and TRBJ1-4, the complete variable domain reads GAGVSQSPRYKVTKRGQDVALRCDPISGHVSLYWYRQALGQGPEFLTYFNYEAQQDKSGLPNDRFSAERPEGSISTLTIQRTEQRDSAMYRCASSNRGATNEKLFFGSGTQLSVL.